This T cell receptor (beta chain) was sequenced in a study of blood T cell repertoires in COVID-19. The overall study: Specimens from acute and convalescent COVID-19 originated in the United States, Italy and Spain. Sources were T cells, B-cell-depleted T cells, or PBMCs; the material itself was cDNA or gDNA.

In the authors' workflow: Quantification of nucleated cells was approximated via reference gene primer amplification. Here immunoSEQ multiplex PCR was the method, and the copy in TCRdb shows in-frame clones only, minus some. V, J and clone size derive from that table, while D and trimming were established from the DNA sequence. The sample includes some 150,000 clones, 75% to 85% seen only once; the top ten take 9.8%. This CDR3 contains 16 residues. Germline CDR1 LGHNA, CDR2 YNFKEQ. V lost 0 bases, J lost 6 bases, and 10 bases stayed unmatched. The rearrangement links TRBV4-2 to TRBJ2-7, with 8 bases lining up with TRBD2. Input material: peripheral blood. This TCR came from a woman in her forties or fifties with acute or convalescent COVID-19. DNA for the CDR3: TGTGCCAGCAGCCAAGAATGGGTCGGACTAGCAGGCGAGCAGTACTTC. This translates into CASSQEWVGLAGEQYF.